Listed below are T cell receptor beta chains from one sample, sequenced in a study of cytomegalovirus exposure and HLA in healthy donors. Repertoires were generated with immunoSEQ multiplex PCR, while TCRdb's copy carries only in-frame clones and drops some. The data show approximately 79,000 clones, 78% seen once. The sample taken for sequencing was PBMCs. Receptors were obtained from a man in his forties or fifties in good health and CMV-seronegative. The CDR3 runs from the conserved cysteine through the conserved F or W.

J gene: TRBJ1-2; V gene: TRBV15; CDR3 protein: CATTPGDTNYGYTF
J gene: TRBJ2-5; V gene: TRBV7-2; CDR3 protein: CASSDIGHLQETQYF
J gene: TRBJ2-3; V gene: TRBV5-1; CDR3 protein: CASSPRGPTDTQYF
J gene: TRBJ2-7; V gene: TRBV7-8; CDR3 protein: CASSPWRFLAGQSSYEQYF
J gene: TRBJ2-5; V gene: TRBV19; CDR3 protein: CASGKIWDKTQETQYF
J gene: TRBJ2-1; V gene: TRBV2; CDR3 protein: CASRGTSGRPDEQFF
J gene: TRBJ2-7; V gene: TRBV18; CDR3 protein: CASSPLRSYEQYF
J gene: TRBJ1-2; V gene: TRBV19; CDR3 protein: CASSIDGDDGYTF
J gene: TRBJ1-2; V gene: TRBV6-1; CDR3 protein: CASSADRAGGYTF
J gene: TRBJ2-3; V gene: TRBV6-4; CDR3 protein: CASSDRADTDTQYF
J gene: -; V gene: TRBV30; CDR3 protein: CAWSLRPNEQYF
J gene: TRBJ1-1; V gene: TRBV7-9; CDR3 protein: CSSSFFRDRNTEAFF
J gene: TRBJ2-6; V gene: TRBV4-1; CDR3 protein: CASSRTGAAGANVLTF
J gene: TRBJ2-3; V gene: TRBV11-2; CDR3 protein: CASSLRVTDTQYF
J gene: TRBJ2-3; V gene: TRBV29-1; CDR3 protein: CSVEFWASASTDTQYF
J gene: TRBJ2-4; V gene: TRBV28; CDR3 protein: CASSEIATGVAKNIQYF
J gene: TRBJ2-1; V gene: TRBV6-5; CDR3 protein: CASDPAGTYNEQFF